What follows describes a single T cell receptor (beta chain). The target antigen is unknown. TCRdb's copy holds only in-frame clones and misses some; the assay was immunoSEQ multiplex PCR. The sample yields about 350,000 clones, about 91% seen once. The CDR3 covers 15 residues. CDR1 is SNHLY and CDR2 is FYNNEI in the germline V gene. Between the trimmed V and J ends, which lost 6 bases and 0 bases, there was a span of 12 bases. The data stem from a study of Ad26.COV2.S vaccination and SARS-CoV-2 variants. Study-wide results and caveats: Vaccine recipients surpassed placebo recipients in spike-specific TCR breadth.

The rearrangement uses TRBV2 and TRBJ2-1; D is unresolved. The receptor comes from a human donor who had recovered from COVID-19. Specimen: peripheral blood, collected after recovery from COVID-19. The CDR3 coding sequence is TGTGCCAGCAGACGGACGACCCTCTCCTACAATGAGCAGTTCTTC. Amino acids: CASRRTTLSYNEQFF.